This entry describes one TCR beta chain. Its antigen is still unknown. Trimming took off 8 bases at V and 7 bases at J, with 21 bases between the two ends. The CDR3 sequence is 15 residues long. Per germline, CDR1 MNHNS and CDR2 SASEGT. The sample originates from a study of early T cells in non-severe SARS-CoV-2 infection. Study information: Sequencing of bulk RNA from unsorted whole blood was done, without chain pairing.

Findings of the study overall: Lookups in VDJdb leaned toward anti-spike CD8 responses and missed private and CD4 specificities.

Unique molecular identifiers were attached to individual cDNA molecules. Via MiXCR, TCRdb re-called the 5' RACE reads, giving one row per CDR3 protein. The table lists about 58,000 distinct CDR3 sequences, 12% of them singletons, with over 1% in the top ten. This chain links TRBV6-1 with TRBJ2-1, with D perhaps being TRBD1 or TRBD2 (5 bases each). This receptor was identified in an adult who was a healthcare worker with PCR-confirmed SARS-CoV-2 infection or an uninfected control (not recorded which). The donor label of this sample is uncertain. The sequencing here drew on whole blood, taken at baseline. In nucleotides, the CDR3 is TGTGCCAGCGCTGCCGGGGCGGGTGTTCAGAATGAGCAGTTCTTC. Translating it yields CASAAGAGVQNEQFF.